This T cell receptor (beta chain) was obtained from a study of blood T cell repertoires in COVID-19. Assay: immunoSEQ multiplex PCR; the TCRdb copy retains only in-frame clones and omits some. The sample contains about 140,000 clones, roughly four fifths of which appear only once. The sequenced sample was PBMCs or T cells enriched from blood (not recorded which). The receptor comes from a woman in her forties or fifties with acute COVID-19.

CDR3 bases: TGTGCCAGTAGAAATCCGGGGGGGACCACTGAAGCTTTCTTT. Translating gives CASRNPGGTTEAFF. The J gene is TRBJ1-1, the V gene TRBV19; tentatively, D is TRBD1 (5 bases). V lost 6 bases to trimming and J lost 4 bases, with 15 bases between them. CDR3 length equals 14 residues. Germline CDR1 reads LNHDA; CDR2 reads SQIVND (reference sequence).